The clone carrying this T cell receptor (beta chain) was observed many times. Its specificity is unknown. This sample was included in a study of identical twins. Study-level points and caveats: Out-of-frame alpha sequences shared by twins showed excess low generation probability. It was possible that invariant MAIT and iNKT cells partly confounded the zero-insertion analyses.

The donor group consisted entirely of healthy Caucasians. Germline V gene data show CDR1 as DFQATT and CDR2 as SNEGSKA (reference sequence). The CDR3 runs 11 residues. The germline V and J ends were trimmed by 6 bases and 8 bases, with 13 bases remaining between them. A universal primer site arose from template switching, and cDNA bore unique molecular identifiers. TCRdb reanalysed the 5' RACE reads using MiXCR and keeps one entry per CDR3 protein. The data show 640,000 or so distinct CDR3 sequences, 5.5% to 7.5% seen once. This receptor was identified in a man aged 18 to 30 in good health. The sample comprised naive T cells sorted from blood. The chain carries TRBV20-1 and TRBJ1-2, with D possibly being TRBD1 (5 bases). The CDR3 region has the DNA TGCAGTGCGGACACGGGAGAGGGCTACACCTTC. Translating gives CSADTGEGYTF.